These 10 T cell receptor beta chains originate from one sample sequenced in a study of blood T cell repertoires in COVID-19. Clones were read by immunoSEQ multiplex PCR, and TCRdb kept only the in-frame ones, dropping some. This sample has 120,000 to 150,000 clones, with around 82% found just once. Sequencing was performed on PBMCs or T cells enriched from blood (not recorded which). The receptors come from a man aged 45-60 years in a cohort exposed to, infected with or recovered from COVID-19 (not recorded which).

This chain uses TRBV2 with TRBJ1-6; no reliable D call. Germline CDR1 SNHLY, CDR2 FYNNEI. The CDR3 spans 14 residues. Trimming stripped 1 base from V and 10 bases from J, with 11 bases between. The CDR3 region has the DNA TGTGCCAGCAGTGAAGGGGCTTTTGACTCACCCCTCCACTTT. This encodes CASSEGAFDSPLHF.

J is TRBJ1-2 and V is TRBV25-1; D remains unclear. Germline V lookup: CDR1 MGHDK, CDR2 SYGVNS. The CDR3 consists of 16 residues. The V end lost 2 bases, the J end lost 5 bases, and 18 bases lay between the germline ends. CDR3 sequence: CASSERQSGRTYGYTF. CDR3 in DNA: TGTGCCAGCAGTGAACGCCAATCGGGGAGGACTTATGGCTACACCTTC.

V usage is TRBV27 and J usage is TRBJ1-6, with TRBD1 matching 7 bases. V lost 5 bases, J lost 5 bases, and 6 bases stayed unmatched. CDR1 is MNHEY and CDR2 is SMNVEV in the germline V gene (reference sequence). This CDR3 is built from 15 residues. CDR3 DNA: TGTGCCAGCAGTCTGGGACAGACAAATAATTCACCCCTCCACTTT. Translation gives CASSLGQTNNSPLHF.

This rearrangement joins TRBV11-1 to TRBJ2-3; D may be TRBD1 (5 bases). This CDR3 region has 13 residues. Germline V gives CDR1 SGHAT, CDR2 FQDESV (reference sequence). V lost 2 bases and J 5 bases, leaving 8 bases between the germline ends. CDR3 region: CASSLQGLDTQYF. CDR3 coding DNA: TGTGCCAGCAGCTTACAGGGCTTAGATACGCAGTATTTT.

The CDR3 bases are TGTGCCAGTAACTGGGGCAGTGAAGCTTTCTTT. Translating it yields CASNWGSEAFF. The J gene is TRBJ1-1, the V gene TRBV19, with D perhaps TRBD1 (5 bases). Germline CDR1 is LNHDA and CDR2 is SQIVND (reference sequence). This CDR3 spans 11 amino acids. Trimming left V 7 bases short and J 7 bases short, with 10 bases between. Drawing the rest from reference TRBV19 and TRBJ1-1, the complete variable domain is DGGITQSPKYLFRKEGQNVTLSCEQNLNHDAMYWYRQDPGQGLRLIYYSQIVNDFQKGDIAEGYSVSREKKESFPLTVTSAQKNPTAFYLCASNWGSEAFFGQGTRLTVV.

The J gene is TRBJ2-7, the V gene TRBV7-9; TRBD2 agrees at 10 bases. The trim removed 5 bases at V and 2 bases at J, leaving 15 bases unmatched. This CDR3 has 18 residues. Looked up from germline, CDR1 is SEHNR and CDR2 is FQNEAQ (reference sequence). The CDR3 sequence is CASSPIGFESGGAYEQYF. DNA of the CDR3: TGTGCCAGCAGCCCTATTGGCTTCGAAAGCGGGGGGGCCTACGAGCAGTACTTC.

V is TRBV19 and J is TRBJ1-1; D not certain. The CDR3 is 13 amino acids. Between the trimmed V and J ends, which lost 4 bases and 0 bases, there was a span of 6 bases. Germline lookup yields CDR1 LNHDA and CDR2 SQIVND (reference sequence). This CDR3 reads CASSTDLNTEAFF. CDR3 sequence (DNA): TGTGCCAGTAGTACGGACTTGAACACTGAAGCTTTCTTT. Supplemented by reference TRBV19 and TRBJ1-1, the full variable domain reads DGGITQSPKYLFRKEGQNVTLSCEQNLNHDAMYWYRQDPGQGLRLIYYSQIVNDFQKGDIAEGYSVSREKKESFPLTVTSAQKNPTAFYLCASSTDLNTEAFFGQGTRLTVV.

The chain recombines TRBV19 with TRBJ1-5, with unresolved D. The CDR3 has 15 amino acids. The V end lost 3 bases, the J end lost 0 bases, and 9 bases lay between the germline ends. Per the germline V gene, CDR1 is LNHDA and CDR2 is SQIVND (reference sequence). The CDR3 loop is CASSISRSSNQPQHF. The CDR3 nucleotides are TGTGCCAGTAGTATCAGCAGGTCTAGCAATCAGCCCCAGCATTTT.

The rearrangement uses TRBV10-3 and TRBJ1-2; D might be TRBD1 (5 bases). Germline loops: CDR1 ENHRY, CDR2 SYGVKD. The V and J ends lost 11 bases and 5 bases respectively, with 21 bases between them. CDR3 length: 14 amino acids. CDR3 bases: TGTGCCGCGTCTGGGGCAGGGCAAATGTATGGCTACACCTTC. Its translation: CAASGAGQMYGYTF.

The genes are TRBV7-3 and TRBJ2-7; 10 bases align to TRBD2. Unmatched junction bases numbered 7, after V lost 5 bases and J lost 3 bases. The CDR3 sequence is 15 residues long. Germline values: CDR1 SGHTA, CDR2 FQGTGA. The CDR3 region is CASSPLPSGSYEQYF. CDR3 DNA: TGTGCCAGCAGCCCCCTCCCTAGCGGGAGCTACGAGCAGTACTTC. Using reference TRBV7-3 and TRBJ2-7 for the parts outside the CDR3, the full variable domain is GAGVSQTPSNKVTEKGKYVELRCDPISGHTALYWYRQSLGQGPEFLIYFQGTGAADDSGLPNDRFFAVRPEGSVSTLKIQRTERGDSAVYLCASSPLPSGSYEQYFGPGTRLTVT.